A single sample is the source of the 32 T cell receptor beta chains below, sequenced in a study of patients and donors after allogeneic stem cell transplantation. TCRdb redid the calling of the RT-PCR reads with MiXCR, one entry per CDR3 protein. The sample holds a few hundred thousand distinct CDR3 sequences; over 30% are singletons and the top ten take 11%. Specimen: blood, either unsorted or a sorted T cell fraction (not recorded which). The receptors were gathered from a human donor who was either an allogeneic HSCT recipient or a stem cell or donor lymphocyte infusion donor (not recorded which). It is not recorded whose cells these are; they may come from a transplant donor.

V usage is TRBV4-3 and J usage is TRBJ1-2; unclear D gene. The CDR3 is 16 residues long. Germline assignment: CDR1 LGHNA and CDR2 YSLEER. V was cut by 0 bases and J by 0 bases, with 11 bases left in between. CDR3 loop: CASSQDMWATNYGYTF. The CDR3 DNA is TGCGCCAGCAGCCAAGATATGTGGGCCACTAACTATGGCTACACCTTC.

The chain is built from TRBV27 and TRBJ1-5; maybe TRBD1 (6 bases). Per the germline V gene, CDR1 is MNHEY and CDR2 is SMNVEV (reference sequence). CDR3 length equals 15 residues. V shed 5 bases and J shed 0 bases, with 11 bases lying between them. This CDR3 is CASSLGTYSNQPQHF. The CDR3 coding sequence is TGTGCCAGCAGTCTCGGGACATATAGCAATCAGCCCCAGCATTTT.

The chain links TRBV12-3 or TRBV12-4 to TRBJ2-3; 13 bases map to TRBD2. V lost 6 bases, J lost 5 bases, and 8 bases stayed unmatched. The CDR3 is 16 residues long. CDR3 protein: CASSILAGGHLDTQYF. For the CDR3, the DNA is TGTGCCAGCAGCATACTAGCGGGGGGGCATTTAGATACGCAGTATTTT.

The chain is built from TRBV20-1 and TRBJ1-2; D gene uncertain. V dropped 0 bases and J dropped 5 bases, with 10 bases sitting between them. Looked up from germline, CDR1 is DFQATT and CDR2 is SNEGSKA (reference sequence). This CDR3 has 13 residues. The CDR3 sequence: CSARDGTVYGYTF. The CDR3 nucleotides are TGCAGTGCTAGAGATGGAACAGTTTATGGCTACACCTTC.

CDR3 in amino acids: CATSRTHRGRNYGYTF. CDR3 nucleotides: TGTGCCACCAGCAGAACCCACAGGGGTCGGAACTATGGCTACACCTTC. The rearrangement links TRBV15 to TRBJ1-2; 7 bases align to TRBD1. V trimming: 2 bases; J trimming: 2 bases; junction bases outside the gene matches: 8. Germline lookup yields CDR1 LNHNV and CDR2 YYDKDF (reference sequence). The CDR3 is made up of 16 amino acids.

CDR3 bases: TGTGCCAGCAGTTTAAAGGCCCCGCAGGCACATCAGCCCCAGCATTTT. Amino acid sequence: CASSLKAPQAHQPQHF. The chain recombines TRBV27 with TRBJ1-5; D is undetermined. V lost 2 bases, J lost 5 bases, and 16 bases lay in between. The CDR3 runs 16 residues. Germline values: CDR1 MNHEY, CDR2 SMNVEV (reference sequence).

The chain recombines TRBV9 with TRBJ1-4; D gene unclear. This CDR3 comprises 15 residues. Trimming left V 0 bases short and J 4 bases short, with 10 bases between. Germline V gene data show CDR1 as SGDLS and CDR2 as YYNGEE. DNA for the CDR3: TGTGCCAGCAGCGTAGGGGGAGCACTTAATGAAAAACTGTTTTTT. Protein: CASSVGGALNEKLFF.

There are a few counts of this clonotype. The J gene is TRBJ1-2, the V gene TRBV6-1; D is unresolved. This CDR3 contains 13 residues. Germline V gene data show CDR1 as MNHNS and CDR2 as SASEGT. V lost 8 bases, J lost 4 bases, and 14 bases lay in between. CDR3 protein: CASSEGRRYGYTF. CDR3 coding DNA: TGTGCCAGCTCTGAGGGAAGGCGCTATGGCTACACCTTC.

This chain's CDR3 is CASSLVAYNSPLHF. The CDR3 bases are TGTGCCAGCAGCTTAGTGGCCTATAATTCACCCCTCCACTTT. The chain carries TRBV7-6 and TRBJ1-6; D gene unclear. V shed 1 base and J shed 2 bases, with 3 bases lying between them. CDR3 length: 14 amino acids. The germline V gene has CDR1 SGHVS and CDR2 FNYEAQ.

This sequence joins TRBV27 and TRBJ1-1, with 7 bases identical to TRBD1. The CDR3 length is 15 residues. CDR1 MNHEY and CDR2 SMNVEV come from the germline V gene (reference sequence). The V segment lost 5 bases and the J segment 1 base; nucleotides outside the gene matches: 7. CDR3 in amino acids: CASSKPTGKNTEAFF. In DNA, the CDR3 is TGTGCCAGCAGTAAACCGACAGGGAAGAACACTGAAGCTTTCTTT.

The chain joins TRBV3-1 to TRBJ1-1, with a weak D call TRBD1 (5 bases). This CDR3 is 19 amino acids long. V was cut by 1 base and J by 0 bases, with 21 bases left in between. The germline CDR1 and CDR2 sequences are LGHDT and YNNKEL (reference sequence). The CDR3 region has the DNA TGTGCCAGCAGCCAAGCTTGGGGCAGGGAAAAACCTATGAACACTGAAGCTTTCTTT. As protein: CASSQAWGREKPMNTEAFF.

This sequence joins TRBV18 and TRBJ2-1; TRBD1 is a possible D gene (5 bases). Germline CDR1 reads KGHSH; CDR2 reads LQKENI. The CDR3 is made up of 12 amino acids. Trimming took 1 base from V and 8 from J, leaving 6 bases between them. The DNA of the CDR3 is TGTGCCAGCTCACCACAGGGGCATGAGCAGTTCTTC. It encodes CASSPQGHEQFF.

This clonotype was seen repeatedly, ten times or more. CDR3: CSGMRRTEAFF. DNA of the CDR3: TGCAGCGGGATGAGGAGGACTGAAGCTTTCTTT. The genes are TRBV29-1 and TRBJ1-1; D is ambiguous. Germline CDR1 reads SQVTM; CDR2 reads ANQGSEA. V was shortened by 7 bases and J by 5 bases, with 11 bases between the two germline ends. The CDR3 consists of 11 residues.

This clonotype has only a few counts. The chain couples TRBV20-1 to TRBJ2-7; D call uncertain. The V end was cut by 0 bases, the J end by 0 bases, with 9 bases between. The CDR3 consists of 14 residues. CDR1 and CDR2 from the germline V gene are DFQATT and SNEGSKA (reference sequence). In DNA form, the CDR3 reads TGCAGTGCTAGAGATCCGCGGAGCTCCTACGAGCAGTACTTC. Its translation: CSARDPRSSYEQYF.

For this clonotype: Relative to the germline gene, one junction end is altered; a read error may explain this. The CDR3 here is CASSTLPGQGLQLIF. CDR3 DNA sequence: TGCGCCAGCAGCACCCTCCCCGGACAGGGACTCCAACTGATTTTT. The chain combines TRBV4-1 with TRBJ1-4; 8 bases agree with TRBD1. Germline V gene data show CDR1 as MGHRA and CDR2 as YSYEKL. The CDR3 is made up of 15 amino acids.

The chain is built from TRBV5-1 and TRBJ2-7; D is unclear. The V gene's germline CDR1 is SGHRS and CDR2 YFSETQ. V shed 1 base and J shed 1 base, with 15 bases lying between them. This CDR3 contains 16 residues. CDR3 amino acids: CASSLSTWGNSYEQYF. The CDR3 DNA reads as TGCGCCAGCAGCTTGTCTACTTGGGGTAATTCCTACGAGCAGTACTTC.

V usage is TRBV9 and J usage is TRBJ1-2; D not resolved. V was cut by 3 bases and J by 7 bases, with 10 bases left in between. The CDR3 has 12 amino acids. CDR1 is SGDLS, CDR2 YYNGEE, per germline. The CDR3 region has the DNA TGTGCCAGCAGCGGACGGACGCCTGGCTACACCTTC. It yields the protein CASSGRTPGYTF.

The chain uses TRBV12-3 or TRBV12-4 and TRBJ1-5; D is unclear. The CDR3 is 12 amino acids. Trimming removed 6 bases at V and 9 bases at J, with 12 bases between. The CDR3 protein is CASSRSASPQHF. In DNA form, the CDR3 reads TGTGCCAGCAGCCGAAGCGCGTCGCCCCAGCATTTT.

The rearrangement links TRBV18 to TRBJ1-1; D unresolved. Germline V gene lookup returns CDR1 KGHSH and CDR2 LQKENI. Trimming stripped 4 bases from V and 10 bases from J, with 10 bases between. The CDR3 runs to 11 residues. Here the CDR3 DNA reads TGTGCCAGCTCACTCCGGGGAGGAGCTTTCTTT. Translating gives CASSLRGGAFF.

This chain uses TRBV6-2 or TRBV6-3 with TRBJ2-5; 8 bases are shared with TRBD2. From germline, CDR1 is MNHEY and CDR2 SVGEGT. The J segment lost 2 bases and the V segment lost 2 bases, leaving 10 bases of the junction unmatched. The CDR3 spans 17 residues. The CDR3 region has the DNA TGTGCCAGCAGTTACGGAACAACTAGCGGATTTCAAGAGACCCAGTACTTC. Amino acids: CASSYGTTSGFQETQYF.

For this clonotype: A junction end diverges from the germline sequence, so it may reflect a read error. This chain uses TRBV5-1 with TRBJ1-4; D remains ambiguous. The CDR3 extends over 14 amino acids. Per germline, CDR1 SGHRS and CDR2 YFSETQ. As DNA, the CDR3 is TGCGCCAGCAGATTGGGGATGCTAAATGAAAAACTGTTTTTT. Its translation is CASRLGMLNEKLFF. The variable domain in full, completed from reference TRBV5-1 and TRBJ1-4, reads KAGVTQTPRYLIKTRGQQVTLSCSPISGHRSVSWYQQTPGQGLQFLFEYFSETQRNKGNFPGRFSGRQFSNSRSEMNVSTLELGDSALYLCASRLGMLNEKLFFGSGTQLSVL.

This clonotype was observed a single time. The V and J genes are TRBV5-1 and TRBJ2-3; D is unresolved. This CDR3 is built from 15 residues. Trimming removed 0 bases at V and 4 bases at J, with 12 bases between. The germline V gene has CDR1 SGHRS and CDR2 YFSETQ. The DNA for the CDR3 is TGCGCCAGCAGCTTGGGGTCCAGAAGCCCAGATACGCAGTATTTT. Its protein product is CASSLGSRSPDTQYF. The full variable domain, in which reference TRBV5-1 and TRBJ2-3 provide the parts outside the CDR3, is KAGVTQTPRYLIKTRGQQVTLSCSPISGHRSVSWYQQTPGQGLQFLFEYFSETQRNKGNFPGRFSGRQFSNSRSEMNVSTLELGDSALYLCASSLGSRSPDTQYFGPGTRLTVL.

This chain joins TRBV4-1 and TRBJ1-1; 8 bases are shared with TRBD1. V was clipped by 1 base and J by 4 bases; unmatched bases: 8. This CDR3 region has 16 residues. Per the germline V gene, CDR1 is MGHRA and CDR2 is YSYEKL. CDR3 nucleotides: TGCGCCAGCAGCCAAGCCTTCAGGGGGCGAGTCACTGAAGCTTTCTTT. Amino acids: CASSQAFRGRVTEAFF.

This clonotype showed up just a few times. J is TRBJ1-2 and V is TRBV4-1; 7 positions agree with TRBD1. J lost 6 bases, V lost 4 bases, and 11 bases had no gene match. This CDR3 is built from 15 residues. The germline V gene has CDR1 MGHRA and CDR2 YSYEKL. The CDR3 here is CASSLRPGGSHGYTF. CDR3 DNA: TGCGCCAGCAGCCTTCGTCCAGGGGGATCTCATGGCTACACCTTC.

CDR3 in amino acids: CASSPDRGIRNEQFF. The CDR3, as DNA: TGCGCCAGCAGCCCGGACAGGGGGATTAGGAATGAGCAGTTCTTC. The rearrangement links TRBV5-1 to TRBJ2-1; 10 bases are shared with TRBD1. From germline, CDR1 is SGHRS and CDR2 YFSETQ. CDR3 length: 15 amino acids. V shed 4 bases and J 7 bases; nucleotides not matched to a gene: 8.

This clonotype was seen only a few times. V and J are TRBV20-1 and TRBJ1-5, with a weak D call TRBD1 (5 bases). Germline values: CDR1 DFQATT, CDR2 SNEGSKA (reference sequence). V lost 0 bases and J 4 bases, leaving 10 bases between the germline ends. The CDR3 totals 14 residues. CDR3 sequence: CSARDRTGNQPQHF. As DNA, the CDR3 is TGCAGTGCTAGAGATCGAACAGGTAATCAGCCCCAGCATTTT.

The rearrangement joins TRBV9 to TRBJ1-1; D might be TRBD1 (6 bases). Between the trimmed V and J ends, which lost 4 bases and 5 bases, there was a span of 18 bases. Germline V lookup: CDR1 SGDLS, CDR2 YYNGEE. The CDR3 contains 15 residues. The CDR3 sequence is CASSPQTGGRTEAFF. CDR3 in DNA: TGTGCCAGCAGCCCTCAGACTGGGGGCCGGACTGAAGCTTTCTTT.

This clonotype was seen a handful of times. The chain couples TRBV29-1 to TRBJ2-2; the D is unclear. Trimming shortened V by 4 bases and J by 0 bases, and 9 bases separated the two germline ends. This CDR3 comprises 14 residues. The germline gives CDR1 SQVTM, CDR2 ANQGSEA. CDR3: CSVGGSANTGELFF. As DNA, the CDR3 is TGCAGCGTTGGCGGAAGTGCGAACACCGGGGAGCTGTTTTTT.

The rearrangement uses TRBV29-1 and TRBJ2-1; 16 nucleotides line up with TRBD2. After removal of 3 bases from V and 1 base from J, the junction contained 6 bases not matched to a gene. The CDR3 loop spans 18 amino acids. Per the germline V gene, CDR1 is SQVTM and CDR2 is ANQGSEA. The CDR3 spells CSVDQGLAGGTSYNEQFF. The CDR3 DNA follows: TGCAGCGTTGACCAGGGACTAGCGGGGGGGACGTCCTACAATGAGCAGTTCTTC.

There are a few counts of this clonotype. The chain couples TRBV20-1 to TRBJ1-4, with D possibly being TRBD1 (6 bases). CDR3 length: 14 residues. CDR1 and CDR2 from the germline V gene are DFQATT and SNEGSKA (reference sequence). V lost 5 bases and J lost 0, with 10 bases in between. In nucleotides, the CDR3 is TGCAGTGCTCCAGGGGTTGCAACTAATGAAAAACTGTTTTTT. Translating gives CSAPGVATNEKLFF.

There are a few counts of this clonotype. DNA for the CDR3: TGTGCCAGCAGTTCAGGATCCCGGGACAGGTGGAACTATGGCTACACCTTC. Encoded protein: CASSSGSRDRWNYGYTF. The rearrangement joins TRBV6-5 to TRBJ1-2; 8 bases line up with TRBD1. The germline gives CDR1 MNHEY, CDR2 SVGAGI. V gave up 4 bases and J gave up 2 bases; unmatched junction bases: 12. There are 17 residues in the CDR3.

This clonotype occurred a few times. The chain couples TRBV18 to TRBJ1-1, with a weak D call TRBD1 (5 bases). The CDR3 sequence is 14 residues long. The germline CDR1 and CDR2 sequences are KGHSH and LQKENI. V lost 0 bases, J lost 1 base, and 6 bases lay in between. For the CDR3, the DNA is TGTGCCAGCTCACCACCGGGGGGGAACACTGAAGCTTTCTTT. Amino acid sequence: CASSPPGGNTEAFF.